This T cell receptor (beta chain) was sequenced for a study of blood T cell repertoires in COVID-19. Whole-study context: The samples span acute and convalescent COVID-19 from the United States, Italy and Spain. PBMCs, B-cell-depleted T cells, or T cells provided the cDNA or gDNA that made up the material.

Produced via immunoSEQ multiplex PCR; TCRdb's table is partial and in-frame only. There are some 120,000 clones in the sample; 65% to 85% occur only once, and 1.9% lies in the top ten. The CDR3 covers 13 residues. V shed 3 bases, J shed 6 bases, and the junction held 5 bases outside the gene matches. CDR1 and CDR2 from the germline V gene are SGHDT and YYEEEE. The TCR comes from a man aged 70-80 years with acute or convalescent COVID-19. V usage is TRBV5-6 and J usage is TRBJ1-2; 7 bases match TRBD1. The sequenced sample was peripheral blood. DNA of the CDR3: TGTGCCAGCAGCTGGGGGACAGAAAATGGCTACACCTTC. Protein sequence: CASSWGTENGYTF. Full variable domain (remainder filled in from reference TRBV5-6 and TRBJ1-2): DAGVTQSPTHLIKTRGQQVTLRCSPKSGHDTVSWYQQALGQGPQFIFQYYEEEERQRGNFPDRFSGHQFPNYSSELNVNALLLGDSALYLCASSWGTENGYTFGSGTRLTVV.